This T cell receptor beta chain was captured in a study of control samples from healthy donors and cancer patients. TCRdb's table, derived via immunoSEQ multiplex PCR, lists solely in-frame clones and lacks some. The sample holds about 170,000 clones, 93% seen once. The receptor was isolated from an older woman in good health. The sequencing sample was made of blood.

The CDR3 region is CATSRDRRGTNEKLFF. The CDR3 DNA is TGTGCCACCAGCAGAGATCGGAGAGGGACTAATGAAAAACTGTTTTTT. The chain has TRBV15 and TRBJ1-4; D gene ambiguous. The germline gives CDR1 LNHNV, CDR2 YYDKDF (reference sequence). The CDR3 spans 16 residues. Trimming left V 0 bases short and J 2 bases short, with 10 bases between.